This is a list of T cell receptor beta chains from one sample in a study of identical twins. Using its own MiXCR run on the 5' RACE reads, TCRdb lists one record per CDR3 protein. The sample records about 530,000 distinct CDR3 sequences, approximately 16% being singletons. The sample also formed part of further work on yellow fever vaccine responses in identical twins.

The specimen sequenced was CD4+ T cells sorted from blood. Every receptor here comes from a woman under 30 in good health. CDR3s include the opening cysteine and the closing phenylalanine or tryptophan. Size is stated for part of the rows, as once, few or many counts, or as a class when the clone is expanded.

size: few; V: TRBV5-6; CDR3: CASSFPGHSLPTQYF
size: .; V: TRBV2; CDR3: CASSLDPQFSEQYF
size: few; V: TRBV15; CDR3: CATMQVLNTEAFF
size: .; V: TRBV10-1; CDR3: CASSESRSAKNIQYF
size: .; V: TRBV18; CDR3: CASSSGTGFSYEQYF
size: many; V: TRBV5-1; CDR3: CASSLGANEQFF
size: many; V: TRBV12-3/TRBV12-4; CDR3: CASKPEGGIYNEQFF
size: .; V: TRBV10-3; CDR3: CAITSGGPSNEQFF
size: .; V: TRBV5-1; CDR3: CASSGGTVQETQYF
size: .; V: TRBV28; CDR3: CASSIAGGRTGELFF
size: medium-sized; V: TRBV27; CDR3: CASSFPPFLFRDRGPSGTGELFF
size: .; V: TRBV20-1; CDR3: CSSLTSGTNNEQFF
size: many; V: TRBV5-1; CDR3: CASSLGATLGAFF
size: .; V: TRBV29-1; CDR3: CSVGGRATNEKLFF
size: few; V: TRBV20-1; CDR3: CSARSPTGIQYF
size: .; V: TRBV29-1; CDR3: CSVDRYNEQFF
size: few; V: TRBV20-1; CDR3: CSVPSGTAYNQPQHF
size: few; V: TRBV18; CDR3: CASSPPAGGPSEQYF
size: few; V: TRBV6-1; CDR3: CASTSVAGWNTEAFF
size: few; V: TRBV24-1; CDR3: CATSETASNQPQHF
size: few; V: TRBV6-1; CDR3: CASRGFQTANSNEQFF
size: .; V: TRBV20-1; CDR3: CSARGTGTSVSDTQYF
size: .; V: TRBV5-1; CDR3: CASGLVGDEQYF
size: many; V: TRBV4-1; CDR3: CASSQEFARANTGELFF
size: .; V: TRBV20-1; CDR3: CSASGSGGEPQHF
size: .; V: TRBV2; CDR3: CASSGGTELGNSGANVLTF
size: .; V: TRBV12-3/TRBV12-4; CDR3: CASSFRGPGELFF
size: .; V: TRBV24-1; CDR3: CATRTGGPNTEAFF
size: few; V: TRBV20-1; CDR3: CSINQGFVDSPLHF
size: few; V: TRBV29-1; CDR3: CSVEVSLRESSYNEQFF
size: .; V: TRBV12-5; CDR3: CASGLDQPQHF
size: once; V: TRBV20-1; CDR3: CSARLLAGANTGELFF
size: .; V: TRBV29-1; CDR3: CSVPPTEGNTEAFF
size: few; V: TRBV7-2; CDR3: CASSQGAGSNQPQHF
size: many; V: TRBV12-3/TRBV12-4; CDR3: CASSLDDRGLQPQHF
size: few; V: TRBV11-2; CDR3: CASSSRRGQVANTIYF
size: .; V: TRBV20-1; CDR3: CSGRAAYNEQFF
size: many; V: TRBV7-9; CDR3: CASSLVGSYNEQFF
size: few; V: TRBV6-2/TRBV6-3; CDR3: CASSTAGTGATEAFF
size: .; V: TRBV24-1; CDR3: CATSDVLAGGDTQYF
size: .; V: TRBV5-1; CDR3: CASSYDTLNTEAFF
size: .; V: TRBV7-9; CDR3: CASVGGSNTGKLFF
size: .; V: TRBV7-2; CDR3: CASSVDYSYEQYF
size: .; V: TRBV24-1; CDR3: CATKRSDLTTDTQYF